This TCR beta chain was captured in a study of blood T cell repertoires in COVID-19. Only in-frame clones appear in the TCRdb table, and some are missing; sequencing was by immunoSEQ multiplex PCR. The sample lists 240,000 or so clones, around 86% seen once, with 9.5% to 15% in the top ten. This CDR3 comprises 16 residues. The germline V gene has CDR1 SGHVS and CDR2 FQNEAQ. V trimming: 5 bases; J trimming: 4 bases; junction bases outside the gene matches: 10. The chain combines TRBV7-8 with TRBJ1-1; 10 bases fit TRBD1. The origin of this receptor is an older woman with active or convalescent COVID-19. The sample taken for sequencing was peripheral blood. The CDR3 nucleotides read TGTGCCAGCAGCAAGCCCGGGACAGGGGTGGCCACTGAAGCTTTCTTT. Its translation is CASSKPGTGVATEAFF.